The 13 T cell receptor beta chains below all came from one sample that was sequenced in a study of T cell clonality in common variable immunodeficiency. Assay used: immunoSEQ multiplex PCR; TCRdb lists only in-frame clones, some missing. The data show about 52,000 clones, with none appearing a single time. Material for sequencing was peripheral blood mononuclear cells. These receptors originate from a person aged 18 to 70 in good health.

In regard to this clone: The limits of the CDR3 on the DNA are not certain, so only TCRdb's listed CDR3 is given. The same CDR3 also results from other DNA sequences found in this sample. The V gene is TRBV30, the J gene TRBJ1-3; the table names TRBD1, a call not compared with the DNA. In germline, CDR1 is GTSNPN, CDR2 SVGIG (reference sequence). The CDR3 is 15 amino acids in total, end residues counted. CDR3 loop: CAWSVPGVPGNTIYF.

In its sample, this clone was seen many times. The sequenced fragment ends 3 residues before the CDR3 boundary, so the rest is inferred from the germline J gene. The rearrangement links TRBV20-1 to TRBJ2-1; TRBD2 matches at 9 bases. CDR1 is DFQATT, CDR2 SNEGSKA, per germline (reference sequence). Germline trimming cut 3 bases from V and 2 bases from J; bases unmatched to any gene: 2. This CDR3 contains 14 residues. CDR3 region: CSASAGGTYNEQFF. The sequenced part of the CDR3 DNA is TGCAGTGCTAGCGCGGGGGGGACCTACAATGAG.

A word on this clone: From the germline J gene comes the end of the CDR3, since the read stops 3 residues before it. The V gene is TRBV11-2, the J gene TRBJ2-1; 8 bases map to TRBD2. CDR3 length: 15 amino acids. Germline V CDR1 and CDR2: SGHAT, FQNNGV. The V and J ends lost 2 bases and 7 bases, in that order; junction bases with no gene match: 7. The part of the CDR3 DNA that was read is TGTGCCAGCAGCTTAATCAGCGGGGGATGGAATGAG. Its protein product is CASSLISGGWNE. The full CDR3 protein reads CASSLISGGWNEQFF.

This clone was seen repeatedly, ten times or more. The CDR3 end falls 3 residues outside the read, so it is completed with the germline J gene. The V and J genes are TRBV19 and TRBJ2-7, with TRBD1 identical over 8 bases. The CDR3 sequence is 14 residues long. Losses at the gene ends were 8 bases for V and 1 base for J; bases not matched to a gene: 7. Germline assignment: CDR1 LNHDA and CDR2 SQIVND (reference sequence). The DNA read from the CDR3 is TGTGCCAGTGGACAGGGACGCGATTCCTACGAG. The encoded protein is CASGQGRDSYE. The whole CDR3 region reads CASGQGRDSYEQYF.

With regard to this clone: The CDR3 end is not reached by the read, which stops 3 residues before it; the germline J gene fills it in. The rearrangement links TRBV10-3 to TRBJ2-5; D may be TRBD1 (6 bases). Germline V lookup: CDR1 ENHRY, CDR2 SYGVKD. The CDR3 has 15 amino acids. V lost 3 bases, J lost 5 bases, and 16 bases lay in between. The covered CDR3 bases are TGTGCCATCAGTGAACGTACAGGGATGGGGGAGACC. Translation: CAISERTGMGET. In full, the CDR3 reads CAISERTGMGETQYF.

In its sample, this clone was seen many times. The read terminates 3 residues ahead of where the CDR3 ends, so the germline J gene completes it. V and J are TRBV20-1 and TRBJ1-3; TRBD1 might be the D (6 bases). The CDR3 is made up of 15 amino acids. The V gene's germline CDR1 is DFQATT and CDR2 SNEGSKA (reference sequence). Between the trimmed V and J ends, which lost 3 bases and 4 bases, there was a span of 16 bases. The CDR3: CSARLGGAAGNTIYF. The DNA read from the CDR3 is TGCAGTGCTAGGCTTGGGGGGGCGGCCGGAAACACC.

This clone was seen ten or more times. This CDR3 reads CASSEMTGPNYGYTF. The CDR3 DNA, read in part, is TGTGCCAGCAGTGAAATGACAGGACCGAACTATGGC. The chain has TRBV6-1 and TRBJ1-2; tentative D call: TRBD1 (6 bases). The read terminates 3 residues ahead of where the CDR3 ends, so the germline J gene completes it. With 2 bases removed from V and 2 bases from J, the gap between germline ends came to 12 bases. The germline V gene encodes CDR1 MNHNS and CDR2 SASEGT. This CDR3 is built from 15 residues.

This clone was counted between two and nine times. An end of the junction does not agree with germline; a read error may underlie this. The read gets to within 3 residues of the CDR3 end, and the germline J gene fills in the rest. The chain joins TRBV19 to TRBJ1-1; D call uncertain. Per germline, CDR1 LNHDA and CDR2 SQIVND (reference sequence). This CDR3 has 14 residues. This CDR3 reads CAGSIGAGNTEAFF. The CDR3 DNA, read in part, is TGTGCCGGTAGTATAGGAGCGGGGAACACTGAA.

With regard to this clone: The read stops 3 residues short of the end of the CDR3; the missing end is completed from the germline J gene. This chain joins TRBV7-9 and TRBJ2-2; D is unresolved. The CDR3 is made up of 10 amino acids. Germline CDR1 reads SEHNR; CDR2 reads FQNEAQ (reference sequence). CDR3 bases read: TGTGCCAGCAGCCAGGTAGAG. It specifies CASSQVE. The whole CDR3 protein is CASSQVELFF.

This clone was seen many times. The read ends 3 residues shy of where the CDR3 ends; the end is completed using the germline J gene. The chain employs TRBV12-3 or TRBV12-4 and TRBJ1-6; 8 bases are a match to TRBD1. The CDR3 totals 15 residues. V gave up 6 bases and J gave up 7 bases; unmatched junction bases: 8. The CDR3 spells CASSQGQVQNSPLHF. The CDR3 bases that were read are TGTGCCAGCAGCCAGGGACAGGTTCAAAATTCACCC.

This clone was observed at least ten times. The DNA ends 3 residues before the CDR3 does, and the rest of the CDR3 is filled in from the germline J gene. This rearrangement joins TRBV20-1 to TRBJ2-3; no clear D. V was clipped by 3 bases and J by 1 base, with 14 bases between them. In germline, CDR1 is DFQATT, CDR2 SNEGSKA (reference sequence). CDR3 length equals 15 residues. The CDR3 loop is CSASASLLGTDTQYF. The CDR3 bases that were read are TGCAGTGCTAGCGCGAGCCTACTCGGCACAGATACG.

This clone was observed at least ten times. The read terminates 3 residues ahead of where the CDR3 ends, so the germline J gene completes it. This chain uses TRBV19 with TRBJ2-3, with 7 nucleotides matching TRBD2. Looked up from germline, CDR1 is LNHDA and CDR2 is SQIVND (reference sequence). CDR3 length: 13 amino acids. The junction had 3 bases not matched to a gene; V was cut back by 7 bases and J by 2 bases. This CDR3 reads CASNRDYTDTQYF. Partial CDR3 DNA: TGTGCCAGTAATAGGGACTACACAGATACG.

This clone was counted at least ten times. The CDR3 is cut off 3 residues early in the read; its end comes from the germline J gene. The chain joins TRBV5-4 to TRBJ2-6; a possible D gene is TRBD1 (6 bases). V dropped 5 bases and J dropped 0 bases, with 12 bases sitting between them. The germline gives CDR1 SGHNT, CDR2 YYREEE (reference sequence). CDR3 length: 16 residues. The CDR3 here is CASRFGTSSGANVLTF. CDR3 DNA (partial): TGTGCCAGCAGGTTCGGGACAAGCTCTGGGGCCAACGTC. The whole variable domain, filled in from reference TRBV5-4 and TRBJ2-6, reads ETGVTQSPTHLIKTRGQQVTLRCSSQSGHNTVSWYQQALGQGPQFIFQYYREEENGRGNFPPRFSGLQFPNYSSELNVNALELDDSALYLCASRFGTSSGANVLTFGAGSRLTVL.